Below are 6 T cell receptor beta chains sequenced from a single sample in a study of T-cell reconstitution after alpha-beta-depleted transplantation in children. Unique molecular identifiers were used to barcode this TCRbeta library. Each CDR3 protein gets one entry after TCRdb re-called the PCR reads with MiXCR. Of around 480,000 distinct CDR3 sequences listed, 30% to 35% are singletons. This specimen consisted of PBMCs from the stem cell graft donor, obtained from the stem cell graft. All receptors derive from a human donor who donated a stem cell graft to a child with aplastic anemia.

V gene TRBV6-2 or TRBV6-3 combines with J gene TRBJ2-3; D perhaps matches TRBD2 (6 bases). Germline CDR1 and CDR2: MNHEY and SVGEGT. Trimming took off 2 bases at V and 4 bases at J, with 10 bases between the two ends. This CDR3 has 14 amino acids. This CDR3 is CASSYPGGADTQYF. DNA for the CDR3: TGTGCCAGCAGTTACCCAGGCGGGGCAGATACGCAGTATTTT.

This clonotype was observed many times. V and J are TRBV20-1 and TRBJ2-1; TRBD2 agrees at 9 bases. The V gene end was trimmed by 3 bases and the J gene end by 6 bases; junction bases not matched to a gene: 6. The V gene's germline CDR1 is DFQATT and CDR2 SNEGSKA (reference sequence). This CDR3 is built from 14 residues. This chain's CDR3 is CSASPSGMFNEQFF. CDR3 DNA sequence: TGCAGTGCTAGCCCTAGCGGGATGTTCAATGAGCAGTTCTTC.

The chain recombines TRBV6-6 with TRBJ2-7; D uncertain. V was cut by 2 bases and J by 7 bases, with 9 bases left in between. The CDR3 sequence is 12 residues long. Germline loops: CDR1 MNHNY, CDR2 SVGAGI (reference sequence). This CDR3 is CASSYQVWEQYF. The CDR3 DNA sequence: TGTGCCAGCAGTTACCAGGTCTGGGAGCAGTACTTC.

This clonotype appeared a few times. The V and J genes are TRBV4-2 and TRBJ1-2; a possible D gene is TRBD1 (6 bases). The length of the CDR3 is 18 residues. CDR1 and CDR2 from the germline V gene are LGHNA and YNFKEQ. Trimming removed 4 bases from V and 4 bases from J, with 25 bases in between. DNA of the CDR3: TGTGCCAGCAGCCCCGGTGGGGGGGCGGAGCCCCCTGGCTATGGCTACACCTTC. Its protein product is CASSPGGGAEPPGYGYTF.

This chain joins TRBV28 and TRBJ1-2; TRBD1 matches at 11 bases. Germline V lookup: CDR1 MDHEN, CDR2 SYDVKM. The CDR3 contains 16 residues. V lost 3 bases to trimming and J lost 7 bases; unmatched junction nucleotides: 10. CDR3 nucleotides: TGTGCCAGCAGTTTTACGGACAGGGGGCGCGTAGGTGGCTACACCTTC. Amino acid sequence: CASSFTDRGRVGGYTF.

This clonotype was detected many times. The chain uses TRBV7-9 and TRBJ2-1, with TRBD2 matching over 7 bases. Losses at the gene ends were 3 bases for V and 5 bases for J; bases not matched to a gene: 7. CDR1 SEHNR and CDR2 FQNEAQ come from the germline V gene (reference sequence). The CDR3 runs 15 residues. CDR3 in amino acids: CASSFGAGVDNEQFF. CDR3 nucleotide sequence: TGTGCCAGCAGCTTCGGGGCGGGAGTAGACAATGAGCAGTTCTTC. Variable domain in full (rest from reference TRBV7-9 and TRBJ2-1): DTGVSQNPRHKITKRGQNVTFRCDPISEHNRLYWYRQTLGQGPEFLTYFQNEAQLEKSRLLSDRFSAERPKGSFSTLEIQRTEQGDSAMYLCASSFGAGVDNEQFFGPGTRLTVL.